Here is one TCR beta chain with its context. Antigen specificity is unknown. This entry comes from a study of long-term antiretroviral therapy in people with HIV. Notes on the study in general: No data on ART adherence, viral resistance or therapy changes. Even long-term ART left TRB diversity below transplant donor controls, despite gains.

Donors each had at least one pre-ART PBMC sample and at least two post-ART ones. This was the immunoSEQ v3.0 assay at survey level. Per-sample TRB depth target: about 35,000-55,000 T-cell genomes. Assay used: immunoSEQ multiplex PCR; TCRdb lists only in-frame clones, some missing. The sample lists 20,000 to 25,000 clones; roughly 82% were seen once. V lost 4 bases and J 0 bases, leaving 13 bases between the germline ends. Germline CDR1 and CDR2: SQVTM and ANQGSEA. CDR3 length equals 14 residues. Sequenced material: unsorted PBMCs, taken 0.3 years after starting antiretroviral therapy. The genes are TRBV29-1 and TRBJ2-7; no clear D. The receptor comes from a man aged 50 or older with HIV. CDR3: CSVVWHTNSYEQYF. CDR3 DNA: TGCAGCGTTGTCTGGCACACAAACTCCTACGAGCAGTACTTC.